This T cell receptor beta chain was identified in a study of response to subunit inactivated influenza vaccine. The study's findings and limits: Every seasonal influenza vaccination brings in few new T cells, the authors suggested.

This clonotype was seen many times. Its antigen is as yet unknown. TCRdb reanalysed the RT-PCR reads using MiXCR and keeps one entry per CDR3 protein. This table has some 500,000 distinct CDR3 sequences, approximately 24% appearing once. Germline CDR1 reads SEHNR; CDR2 reads FQNEAQ (reference sequence). This CDR3 comprises 11 residues. The ends were cut back, 5 bases at V and 7 bases at J, with 6 bases in the middle. This rearrangement joins TRBV7-9 to TRBJ2-1; D remains unclear. Specimen: CD4+ T cells sorted from PBMCs, collected 5 days after vaccination. This sequence originates from a man aged 45-60 years who received an inactivated influenza vaccine. CDR3 residues: CASSPRNEQFF. The CDR3 DNA reads TGTGCCAGCAGCCCCCGAAATGAGCAGTTCTTC.